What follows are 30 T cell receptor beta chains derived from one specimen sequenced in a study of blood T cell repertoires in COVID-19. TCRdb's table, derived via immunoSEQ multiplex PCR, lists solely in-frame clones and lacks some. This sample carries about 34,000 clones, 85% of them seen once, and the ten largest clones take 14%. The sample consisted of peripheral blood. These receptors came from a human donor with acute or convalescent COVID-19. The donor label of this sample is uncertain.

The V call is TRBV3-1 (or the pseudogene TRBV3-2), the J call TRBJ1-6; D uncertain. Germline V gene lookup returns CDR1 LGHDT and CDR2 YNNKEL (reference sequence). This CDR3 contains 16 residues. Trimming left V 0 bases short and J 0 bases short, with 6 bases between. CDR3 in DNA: TGTGCCAGCAGCCAAGATATGAGCTCCTATAATTCACCCCTCCACTTT. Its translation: CASSQDMSSYNSPLHF.

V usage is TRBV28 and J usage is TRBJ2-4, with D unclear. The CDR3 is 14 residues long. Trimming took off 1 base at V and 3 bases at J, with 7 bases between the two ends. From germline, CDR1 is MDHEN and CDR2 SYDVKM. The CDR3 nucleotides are TGTGCCAGCAGTTTATTGGCTAGCAAAAACATTCAGTACTTC. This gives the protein CASSLLASKNIQYF. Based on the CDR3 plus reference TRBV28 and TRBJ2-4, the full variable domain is DVKVTQSSRYLVKRTGEKVFLECVQDMDHENMFWYRQDPGLGLRLIYFSYDVKMKEKGDIPEGYSVSREKKERFSLILESASTNQTSMYLCASSLLASKNIQYFGAGTRLSVL.

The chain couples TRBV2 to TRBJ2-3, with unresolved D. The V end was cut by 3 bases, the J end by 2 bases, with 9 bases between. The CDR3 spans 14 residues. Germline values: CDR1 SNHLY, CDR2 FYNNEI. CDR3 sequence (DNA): TGTGCCAGCAGTGAGTTAGCAGTCACAGATACGCAGTATTTT. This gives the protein CASSELAVTDTQYF.

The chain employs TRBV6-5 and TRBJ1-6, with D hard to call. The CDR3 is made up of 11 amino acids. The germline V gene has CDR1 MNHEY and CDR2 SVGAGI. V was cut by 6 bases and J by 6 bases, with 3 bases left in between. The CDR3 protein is CASSSNSPLHF. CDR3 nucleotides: TGTGCCAGCAGCTCTAATTCACCCCTCCACTTT.

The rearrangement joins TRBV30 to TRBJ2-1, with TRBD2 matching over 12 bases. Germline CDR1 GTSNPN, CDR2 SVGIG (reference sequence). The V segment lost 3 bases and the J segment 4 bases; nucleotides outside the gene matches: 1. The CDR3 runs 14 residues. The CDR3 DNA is TGTGCCTGGAGGACTAGCGGGAGTTACAATGAGCAGTTCTTC. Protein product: CAWRTSGSYNEQFF.

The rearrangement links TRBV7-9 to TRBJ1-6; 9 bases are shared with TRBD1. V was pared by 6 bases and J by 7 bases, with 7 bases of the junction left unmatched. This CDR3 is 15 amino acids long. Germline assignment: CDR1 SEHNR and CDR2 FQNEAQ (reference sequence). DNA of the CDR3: TGTGCCAGCAGATTACCGGGACAGGGCAATTCACCCCTCCACTTT. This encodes CASRLPGQGNSPLHF.

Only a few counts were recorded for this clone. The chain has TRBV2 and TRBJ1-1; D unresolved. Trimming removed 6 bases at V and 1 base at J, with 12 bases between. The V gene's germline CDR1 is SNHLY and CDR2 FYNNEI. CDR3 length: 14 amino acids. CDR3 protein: CASSGVETNTEAFF. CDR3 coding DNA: TGTGCCAGCAGCGGGGTAGAAACGAACACTGAAGCTTTCTTT.

As DNA, the CDR3 is TGTGCCAGCAGCGACGGGGGATGGAACACTGAAGCTTTCTTT. This gives the protein CASSDGGWNTEAFF. The gene calls are TRBV6-2 or TRBV6-3 and TRBJ1-1; D may be TRBD1 (5 bases). Per germline, CDR1 MNHEY and CDR2 SVGEGT. This CDR3 is 14 amino acids long. V dropped 6 bases and J dropped 1 base, with 12 bases sitting between them.

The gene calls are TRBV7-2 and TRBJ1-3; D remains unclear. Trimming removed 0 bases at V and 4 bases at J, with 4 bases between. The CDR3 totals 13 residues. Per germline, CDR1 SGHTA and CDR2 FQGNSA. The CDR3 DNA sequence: TGTGCCAGCAGCTTAGCGAGGGGAAACACCATATATTTT. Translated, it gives CASSLARGNTIYF.

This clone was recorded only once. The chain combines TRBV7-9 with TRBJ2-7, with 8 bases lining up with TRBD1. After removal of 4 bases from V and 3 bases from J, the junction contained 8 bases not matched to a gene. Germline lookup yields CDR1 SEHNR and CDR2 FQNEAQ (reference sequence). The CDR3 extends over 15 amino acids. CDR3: CASSWDRTQYYEQYF. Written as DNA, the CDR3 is TGTGCCAGCAGCTGGGACAGGACTCAATACTACGAGCAGTACTTC.

The CDR3 sequence: CASSLQDSGANVLTF. Here the CDR3 DNA reads TGTGCCAGCAGCTTACAGGACTCTGGGGCCAACGTCCTGACTTTC. The chain recombines TRBV7-3 with TRBJ2-6; no clear D. This CDR3 region has 15 residues. Per the germline V gene, CDR1 is SGHTA and CDR2 is FQGTGA. V lost 2 bases and J 0 bases, leaving 5 bases between the germline ends.

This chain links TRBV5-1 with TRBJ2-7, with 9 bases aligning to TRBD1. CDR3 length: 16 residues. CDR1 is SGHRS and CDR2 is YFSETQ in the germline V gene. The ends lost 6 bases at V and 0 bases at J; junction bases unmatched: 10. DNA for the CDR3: TGCGCCAGCACCCATGGGGGGACAGGGCGCTCCTACGAGCAGTACTTC. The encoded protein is CASTHGGTGRSYEQYF.

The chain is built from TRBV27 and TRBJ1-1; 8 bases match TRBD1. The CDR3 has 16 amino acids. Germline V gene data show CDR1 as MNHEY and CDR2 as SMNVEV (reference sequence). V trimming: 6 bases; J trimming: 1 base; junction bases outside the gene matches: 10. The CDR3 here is CASRPTGGDWNTEAFF. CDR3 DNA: TGTGCCAGCAGACCTACAGGGGGAGATTGGAACACTGAAGCTTTCTTT.

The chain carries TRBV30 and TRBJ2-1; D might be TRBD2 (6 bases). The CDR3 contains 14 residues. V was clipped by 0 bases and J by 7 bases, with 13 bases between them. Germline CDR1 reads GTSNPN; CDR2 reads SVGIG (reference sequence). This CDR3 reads CAWSVFGSSNEQFF. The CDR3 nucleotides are TGTGCCTGGAGTGTCTTCGGGAGTTCGAATGAGCAGTTCTTC.

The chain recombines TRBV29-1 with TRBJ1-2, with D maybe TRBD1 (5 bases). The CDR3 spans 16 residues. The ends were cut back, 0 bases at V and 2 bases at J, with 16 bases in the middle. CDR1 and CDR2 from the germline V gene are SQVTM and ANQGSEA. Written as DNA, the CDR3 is TGCAGCGTTGAAGATCGGGGGGGGAACAGGAACTATGGCTACACCTTC. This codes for CSVEDRGGNRNYGYTF.

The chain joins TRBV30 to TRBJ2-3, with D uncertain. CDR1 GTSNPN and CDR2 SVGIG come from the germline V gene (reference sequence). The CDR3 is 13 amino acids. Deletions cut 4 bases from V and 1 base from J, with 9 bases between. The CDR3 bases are TGTGCCTGGAATGGCGGTGGCACAGATACGCAGTATTTT. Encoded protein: CAWNGGGTDTQYF.

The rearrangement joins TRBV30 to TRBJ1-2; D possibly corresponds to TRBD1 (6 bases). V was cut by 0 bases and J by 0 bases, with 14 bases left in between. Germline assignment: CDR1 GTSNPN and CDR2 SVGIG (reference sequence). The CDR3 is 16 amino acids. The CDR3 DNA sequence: TGTGCCTGGAGTGTACGGGGACATAGAGCTAACTATGGCTACACCTTC. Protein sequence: CAWSVRGHRANYGYTF.

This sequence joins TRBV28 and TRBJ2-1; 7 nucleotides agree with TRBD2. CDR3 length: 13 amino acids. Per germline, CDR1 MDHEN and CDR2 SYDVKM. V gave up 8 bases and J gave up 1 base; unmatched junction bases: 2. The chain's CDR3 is CASAGGSYNEQFF. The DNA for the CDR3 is TGTGCCAGCGCCGGGGGGTCCTACAATGAGCAGTTCTTC.

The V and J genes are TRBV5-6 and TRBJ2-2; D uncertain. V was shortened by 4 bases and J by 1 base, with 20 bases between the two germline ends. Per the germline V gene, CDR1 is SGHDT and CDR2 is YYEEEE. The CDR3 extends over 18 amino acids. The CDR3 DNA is TGTGCCAGCAGCCGCGAGTTTGATCTCTACTTGAACACCGGGGAGCTGTTTTTT. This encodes CASSREFDLYLNTGELFF.

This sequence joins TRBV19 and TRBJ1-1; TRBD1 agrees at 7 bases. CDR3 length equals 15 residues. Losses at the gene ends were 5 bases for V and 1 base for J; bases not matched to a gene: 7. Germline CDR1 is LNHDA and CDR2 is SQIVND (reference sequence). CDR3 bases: TGTGCCAGTAGTGGAGCGGACAGGCGGAACACTGAAGCTTTCTTT. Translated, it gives CASSGADRRNTEAFF.

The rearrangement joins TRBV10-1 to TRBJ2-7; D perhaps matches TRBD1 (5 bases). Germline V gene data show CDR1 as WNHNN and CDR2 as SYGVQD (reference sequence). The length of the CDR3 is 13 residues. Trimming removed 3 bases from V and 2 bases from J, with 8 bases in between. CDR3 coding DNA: TGCGCCAGCAGTGAAGGGGTAACCTACGAGCAGTACTTC. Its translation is CASSEGVTYEQYF.

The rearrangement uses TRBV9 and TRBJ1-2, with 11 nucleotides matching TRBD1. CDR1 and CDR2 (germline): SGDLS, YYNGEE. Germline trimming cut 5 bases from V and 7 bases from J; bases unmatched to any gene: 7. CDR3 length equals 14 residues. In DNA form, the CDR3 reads TGTGCCAGCAGAACCGGACAGGGGGCGCTTGGCTACACCTTC. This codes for CASRTGQGALGYTF.

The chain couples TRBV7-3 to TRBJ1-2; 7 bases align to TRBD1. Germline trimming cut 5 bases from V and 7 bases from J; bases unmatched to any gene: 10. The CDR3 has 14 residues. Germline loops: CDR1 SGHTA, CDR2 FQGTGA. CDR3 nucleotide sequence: TGTGCCAGCAGCCCCGACAGGGACTGGGGTGGCTACACCTTC. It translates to CASSPDRDWGGYTF.

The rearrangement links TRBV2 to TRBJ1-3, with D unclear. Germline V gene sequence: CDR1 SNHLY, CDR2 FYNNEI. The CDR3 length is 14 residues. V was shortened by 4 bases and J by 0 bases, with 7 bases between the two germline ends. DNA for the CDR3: TGTGCCAGCAGTGCCTTCTCCTCTGGAAACACCATATATTTT. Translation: CASSAFSSGNTIYF.

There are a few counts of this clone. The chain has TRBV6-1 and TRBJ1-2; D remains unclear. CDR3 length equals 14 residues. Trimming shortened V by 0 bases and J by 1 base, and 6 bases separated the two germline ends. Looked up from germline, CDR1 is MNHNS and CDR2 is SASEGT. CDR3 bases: TGTGCCAGCAGTGAAGCGCAGTTTAACTATGGCTACACCTTC. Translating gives CASSEAQFNYGYTF.

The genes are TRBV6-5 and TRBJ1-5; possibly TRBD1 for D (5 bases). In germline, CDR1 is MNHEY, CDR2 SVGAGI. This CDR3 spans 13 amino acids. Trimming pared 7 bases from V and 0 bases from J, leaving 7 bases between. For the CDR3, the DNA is TGTGCCAGCAAACAGGATAGCAATCAGCCCCAGCATTTT. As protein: CASKQDSNQPQHF.

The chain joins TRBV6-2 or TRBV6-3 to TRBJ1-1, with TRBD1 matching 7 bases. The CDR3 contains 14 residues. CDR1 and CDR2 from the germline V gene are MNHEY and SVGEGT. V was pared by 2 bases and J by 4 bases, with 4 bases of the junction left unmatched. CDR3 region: CASSYTGVRTEAFF. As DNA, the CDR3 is TGTGCCAGCAGTTACACAGGGGTGCGCACTGAAGCTTTCTTT.

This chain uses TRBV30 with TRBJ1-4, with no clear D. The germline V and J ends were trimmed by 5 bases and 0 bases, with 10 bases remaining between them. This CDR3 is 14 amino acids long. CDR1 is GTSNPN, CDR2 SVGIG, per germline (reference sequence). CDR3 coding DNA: TGTGCCTGGGGGAGAAGTACAACTAATGAAAAACTGTTTTTT. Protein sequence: CAWGRSTTNEKLFF.

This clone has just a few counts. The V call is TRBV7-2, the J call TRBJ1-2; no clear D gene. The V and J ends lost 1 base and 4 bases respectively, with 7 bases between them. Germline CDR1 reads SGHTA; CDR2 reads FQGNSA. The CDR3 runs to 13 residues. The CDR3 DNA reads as TGTGCCAGCAGCTTAGAACATACCTATGGCTACACCTTC. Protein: CASSLEHTYGYTF. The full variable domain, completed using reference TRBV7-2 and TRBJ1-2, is GAGVSQSPSNKVTEKGKDVELRCDPISGHTALYWYRQSLGQGLEFLIYFQGNSAPDKSGLPSDRFSAERTGGSVSTLTIQRTQQEDSAVYLCASSLEHTYGYTFGSGTRLTVV.

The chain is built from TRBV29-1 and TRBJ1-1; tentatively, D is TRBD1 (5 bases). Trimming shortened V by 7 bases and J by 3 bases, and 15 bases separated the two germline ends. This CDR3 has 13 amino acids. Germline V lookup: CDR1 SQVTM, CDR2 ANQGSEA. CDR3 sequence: CSAPGDRYTEAFF. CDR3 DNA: TGCAGCGCCCCGGGCGACAGATACACTGAAGCTTTCTTT.